The clone carrying this TCR beta chain was seen at least ten times. Its antigen is unidentified. These data are taken from a study of post-analysis software for immune sequencing data. This CDR3 is 15 amino acids long. Looked up from germline, CDR1 is SGHRS and CDR2 is YFSETQ. Trimming shortened V by 1 base and J by 0 bases, and 11 bases separated the two germline ends. Study observations and caveats: Among 5 or 6 TRBV segments more frequent in patients than controls were TRBV5-6, TRBV5-1 and TRBV20-1.

cDNA libraries for TCR beta contained unique molecular identifiers. The source material, 1 to 10 million T cells, gave rise to roughly 0.5 million cDNA molecules. TCRdb reanalysed the PCR reads using MiXCR and keeps one entry per CDR3 protein. The data contain approximately 150,000 distinct CDR3 sequences, 25% to 35% of them seen just once; the ten biggest clones take up about 1.6%. What was sequenced was blood. The chain couples TRBV5-1 to TRBJ2-7, with a weak D call TRBD2 (6 bases). This TCR came from a girl aged 5 to 17 with multiple sclerosis. DNA of the CDR3: TGCGCCAGCAGCTTGTTAGCGGCAACCTCCTACGAGCAGTACTTC. It codes for CASSLLAATSYEQYF.